This T cell receptor beta chain was obtained from a study of blood T cell repertoires in COVID-19. The wider study: There were acute and convalescent COVID-19 samples, and they came from the United States, Italy and Spain. The cDNA or gDNA used as material had been derived from T cells, B-cell-depleted T cells, or PBMCs.

Authors' data handling: Researchers report that nucleated cell counts were estimated from reference gene primer amplification. Assay used: immunoSEQ multiplex PCR; TCRdb lists only in-frame clones, some missing. Clone size and the V and J calls come from that table; the DNA yielded D and trimming. The sample includes some 330,000 clones, over 85% seen only once; the top ten take around 1.9%. The Seattle patients joined while their infection was active and were tracked longitudinally afterward. Input material: peripheral blood. This receptor was taken from a woman under 40 with COVID-19, enrolled during active disease.

The CDR3 DNA reads as TGTGCCAGCAACAGGGGCGGGTCGGGTCAGCCCCAGCATTTT. Its protein product is CASNRGGSGQPQHF. The chain employs TRBV2 and TRBJ1-5; TRBD1 aligns across 7 bases. J was trimmed by 6 bases and V by 7 bases; bases with no gene match: 9. Germline values: CDR1 SNHLY, CDR2 FYNNEI. CDR3 length: 14 residues. Full variable domain (rest looked up from reference TRBV2 and TRBJ1-5): EPEVTQTPSHQVTQMGQEVILRCVPISNHLYFYWYRQILGQKVEFLVSFYNNEISEKSEIFDDQFSVERPDGSNFTLKIRSTKLEDSAMYFCASNRGGSGQPQHFGDGTRLSIL.